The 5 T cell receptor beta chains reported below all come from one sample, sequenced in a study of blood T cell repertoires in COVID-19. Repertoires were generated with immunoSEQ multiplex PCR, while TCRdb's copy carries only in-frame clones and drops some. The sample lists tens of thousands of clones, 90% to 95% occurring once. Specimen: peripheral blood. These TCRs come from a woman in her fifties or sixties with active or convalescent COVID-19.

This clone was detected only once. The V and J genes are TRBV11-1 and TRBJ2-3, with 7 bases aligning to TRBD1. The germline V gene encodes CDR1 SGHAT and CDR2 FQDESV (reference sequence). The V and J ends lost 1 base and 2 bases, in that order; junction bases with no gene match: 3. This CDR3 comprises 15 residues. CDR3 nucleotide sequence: TGTGCCAGCAGCTTAGAGGGACAGATCACAGATACGCAGTATTTT. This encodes CASSLEGQITDTQYF.

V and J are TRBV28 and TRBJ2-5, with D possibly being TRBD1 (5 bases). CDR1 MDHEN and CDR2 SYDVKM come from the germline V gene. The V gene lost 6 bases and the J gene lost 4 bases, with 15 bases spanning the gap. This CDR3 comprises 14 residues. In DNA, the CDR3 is TGTGCCAGCAGCCGTCAGGGTCAGCCAGAGACCCAGTACTTC. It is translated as CASSRQGQPETQYF.

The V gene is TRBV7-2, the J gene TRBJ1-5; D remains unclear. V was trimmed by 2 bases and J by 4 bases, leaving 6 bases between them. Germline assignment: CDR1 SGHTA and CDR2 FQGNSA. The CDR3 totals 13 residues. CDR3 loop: CASSLSYNQPQHF. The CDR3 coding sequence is TGTGCCAGCAGCTTATCGTATAATCAGCCCCAGCATTTT.

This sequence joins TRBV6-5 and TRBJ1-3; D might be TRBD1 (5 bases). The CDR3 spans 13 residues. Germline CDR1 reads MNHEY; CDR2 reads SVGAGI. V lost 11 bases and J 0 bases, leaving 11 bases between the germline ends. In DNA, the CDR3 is TGTGCCGTCAGGGTCTCCTCTGGAAACACCATATATTTT. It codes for CAVRVSSGNTIYF.

In nucleotides, the CDR3 is TGCGCCAGCAGCCGACAGGGCCCTAACACCGGGGAGCTGTTTTTT. Amino acids: CASSRQGPNTGELFF. The rearrangement joins TRBV4-1 to TRBJ2-2, with TRBD1 matching over 7 bases. There are 15 residues in the CDR3. The ends lost 4 bases at V and 2 bases at J; junction bases unmatched: 4. Per the germline V gene, CDR1 is MGHRA and CDR2 is YSYEKL.